This T cell receptor beta chain was retrieved from a study of blood T cell repertoires in COVID-19. As for the study in general: The United States, Italy and Spain supplied acute and convalescent COVID-19 samples.

Trimming removed 7 bases from V and 8 bases from J, with 15 bases in between. The CDR3 consists of 14 residues. The germline V gene encodes CDR1 LNHDA and CDR2 SQIVND (reference sequence). Profiling relied on immunoSEQ multiplex PCR, and the TCRdb table lists in-frame clones only, not all of them. The sample shows 46,000 or so clones, roughly 85% of them seen only once. This receptor was taken from a human donor in a cohort sampled during active COVID-19. The gene calls are TRBV19 and TRBJ1-6; a weak D match, TRBD1 (6 bases). The sequencing sample was made of peripheral blood. The CDR3, as DNA: TGTGCCAGTAATTCCAGGGGTCAATATTCACCCCTCCACTTT. This translates into CASNSRGQYSPLHF.